Shown below are 9 T cell receptor beta chains from a single sample sequenced in a study of long-term antiretroviral therapy in people with HIV. The assay, immunoSEQ v3.0, was run at survey level. The data were produced by immunoSEQ multiplex PCR, yet TCRdb's version contains in-frame clones alone and is incomplete. This sample carries approximately 33,000 clones, approximately 85% of them seen once, and the ten largest clones take around 3.8%. The specimen was unsorted PBMCs, collected 0.8 years before starting antiretroviral therapy. The receptors shown here come from a man aged 18 to 30 with HIV.

The chain links TRBV19 to TRBJ2-1; D is ambiguous. V was shortened by 5 bases and J by 5 bases, with 10 bases between the two germline ends. Germline lookup yields CDR1 LNHDA and CDR2 SQIVND (reference sequence). The CDR3 has 13 residues. The CDR3 region has the DNA TGTGCCAGTAGTCGCCAGGCGGACAATGAGCAGTTCTTC. Its protein is CASSRQADNEQFF.

The chain uses TRBV10-3 and TRBJ2-7; maybe TRBD2 (5 bases). Per the germline V gene, CDR1 is ENHRY and CDR2 is SYGVKD. With 5 bases removed from V and 6 bases from J, the gap between germline ends came to 20 bases. The CDR3 covers 15 residues. DNA for the CDR3: TGTGCCATCAGTCCCGACCCCTCAGGACTGGTCGAGCAGTACTTC. Protein product: CAISPDPSGLVEQYF.

J is TRBJ2-2 and V is TRBV18; tentatively, D is TRBD2 (5 bases). The germline V gene has CDR1 KGHSH and CDR2 LQKENI. The CDR3 has 16 residues. The V gene lost 5 bases and the J gene lost 1 base, with 14 bases spanning the gap. The CDR3 DNA follows: TGTGCCAGCTCAGCCTTTTCTGGAGGGAACACCGGGGAGCTGTTTTTT. Translated, it gives CASSAFSGGNTGELFF.

Only a few counts were recorded for this clone. The chain recombines TRBV2 with TRBJ2-7; possibly TRBD1 for D (6 bases). Trimming removed 7 bases at V and 6 bases at J, with 22 bases between. The CDR3 extends over 15 amino acids. Germline-derived CDR1 and CDR2 are SNHLY and FYNNEI. The CDR3 region is CASKMDQGLFREQYF. The CDR3 DNA follows: TGTGCCAGCAAGATGGACCAGGGGCTTTTTCGCGAGCAGTACTTC. Combining the CDR3 with reference TRBV2 and TRBJ2-7 gives the whole variable domain EPEVTQTPSHQVTQMGQEVILRCVPISNHLYFYWYRQILGQKVEFLVSFYNNEISEKSEIFDDQFSVERPDGSNFTLKIRSTKLEDSAMYFCASKMDQGLFREQYFGPGTRLTVT.

This clone appeared once. The chain recombines TRBV29-1 with TRBJ2-5; maybe TRBD2 (7 bases). Trimming shortened V by 6 bases and J by 6 bases, and 14 bases separated the two germline ends. The CDR3 spans 12 residues. Germline V gene data show CDR1 as SQVTM and CDR2 as ANQGSEA. CDR3 protein: CSVGAGQKTQYF. The CDR3 nucleotides are TGCAGCGTGGGAGCGGGACAAAAGACCCAGTACTTC.

This clone was recorded once. The chain carries TRBV7-2 and TRBJ2-7, with 8 bases lining up with TRBD2. Germline assignment: CDR1 SGHTA and CDR2 FQGNSA. The trim removed 2 bases at V and 5 bases at J, leaving 20 bases unmatched. The CDR3 is 19 residues long. The DNA of the CDR3 is TGTGCCAGCAGCTTACGGGGGGTCGACGAGCGGGAGATTCTCCACGAGCAGTACTTC. Translation: CASSLRGVDEREILHEQYF. The complete variable domain, with remaining parts taken from reference TRBV7-2 and TRBJ2-7, reads GAGVSQSPSNKVTEKGKDVELRCDPISGHTALYWYRQSLGQGLEFLIYFQGNSAPDKSGLPSDRFSAERTGGSVSTLTIQRTQQEDSAVYLCASSLRGVDEREILHEQYFGPGTRLTVT.

The J gene is TRBJ2-3, the V gene TRBV7-3; D not resolved. Germline V gene data show CDR1 as SGHTA and CDR2 as FQGTGA. V lost 2 bases to trimming and J lost 8 bases, with 11 bases between them. The CDR3 extends over 13 amino acids. The chain's CDR3 is CASSLSLWSTQYF. CDR3 nucleotides: TGTGCCAGCAGCTTATCTCTATGGTCTACGCAGTATTTT.

The chain combines TRBV2 with TRBJ2-7; 7 positions match TRBD1. There are 14 residues in the CDR3. V shed 7 bases and J 1 base; nucleotides not matched to a gene: 7. Germline CDR1 is SNHLY and CDR2 is FYNNEI. CDR3 DNA: TGTGCCAGCAAGGCCGGGACAGCATCCTACGAGCAGTACTTC. Residues: CASKAGTASYEQYF.

The rearrangement uses TRBV12-5 and TRBJ1-5; 8 bases are shared with TRBD1. V shed 3 bases and J 7 bases; nucleotides not matched to a gene: 14. The CDR3 sequence is 17 residues long. Germline V CDR1 and CDR2: LGHNT, FRNRAP. As DNA, the CDR3 is TGTGCTAGTGGTTTACGTCCCTCAGGGGGCGCGGCGCAGCCCCAGCATTTT. Translation gives CASGLRPSGGAAQPQHF.